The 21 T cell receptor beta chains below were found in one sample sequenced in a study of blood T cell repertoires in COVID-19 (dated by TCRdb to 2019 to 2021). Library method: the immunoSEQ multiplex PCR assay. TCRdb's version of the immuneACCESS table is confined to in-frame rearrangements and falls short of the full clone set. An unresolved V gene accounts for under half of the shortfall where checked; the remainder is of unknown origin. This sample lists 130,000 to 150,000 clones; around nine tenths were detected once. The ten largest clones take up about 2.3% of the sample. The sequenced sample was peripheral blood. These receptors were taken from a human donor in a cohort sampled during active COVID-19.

Here the CDR3 reads CSASGGSGNTIYF. The CDR3 bases are TGCAGCGCCTCGGGGGGATCTGGAAACACCATATATTTT. This rearrangement joins TRBV29-1 to TRBJ1-3; maybe TRBD1 (5 bases). Germline CDR1 and CDR2: SQVTM and ANQGSEA. Between the trimmed V and J ends, which lost 7 bases and 1 base, there was a span of 11 bases. CDR3 length equals 13 residues.

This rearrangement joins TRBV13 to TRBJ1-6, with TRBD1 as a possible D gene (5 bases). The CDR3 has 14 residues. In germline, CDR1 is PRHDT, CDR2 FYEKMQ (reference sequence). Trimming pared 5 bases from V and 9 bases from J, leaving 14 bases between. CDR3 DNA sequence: TGTGCCAGCAGCGCGACAGCCCCAAGTTCACCCCTCCACTTT. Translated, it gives CASSATAPSSPLHF.

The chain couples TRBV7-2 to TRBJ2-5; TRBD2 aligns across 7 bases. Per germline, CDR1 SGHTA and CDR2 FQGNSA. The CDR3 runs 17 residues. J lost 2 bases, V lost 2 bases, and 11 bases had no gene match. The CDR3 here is CASSLTGGSYTQETQYF. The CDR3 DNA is TGTGCCAGCAGCTTAACGGGCGGGAGCTACACTCAAGAGACCCAGTACTTC. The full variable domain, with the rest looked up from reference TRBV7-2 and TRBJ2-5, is GAGVSQSPSNKVTEKGKDVELRCDPISGHTALYWYRQSLGQGLEFLIYFQGNSAPDKSGLPSDRFSAERTGGSVSTLTIQRTQQEDSAVYLCASSLTGGSYTQETQYFGPGTRLLVL.

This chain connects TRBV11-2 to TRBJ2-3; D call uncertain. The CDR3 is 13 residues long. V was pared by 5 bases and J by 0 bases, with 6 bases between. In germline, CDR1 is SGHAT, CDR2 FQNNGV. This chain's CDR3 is CASSQVSTDTQYF. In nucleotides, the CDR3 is TGTGCCAGCAGCCAGGTTAGCACAGATACGCAGTATTTT.

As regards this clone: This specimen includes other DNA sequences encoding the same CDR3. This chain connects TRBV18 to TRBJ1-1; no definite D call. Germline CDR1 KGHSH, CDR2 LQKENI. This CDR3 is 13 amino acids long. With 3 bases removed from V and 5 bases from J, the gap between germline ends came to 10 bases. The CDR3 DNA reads TGTGCCAGCTCACCCGGCCGCGGTACTGAAGCTTTCTTT. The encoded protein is CASSPGRGTEAFF.

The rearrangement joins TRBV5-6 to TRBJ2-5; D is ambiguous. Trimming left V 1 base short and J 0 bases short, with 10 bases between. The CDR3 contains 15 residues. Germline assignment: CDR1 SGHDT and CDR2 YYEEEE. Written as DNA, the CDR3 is TGTGCCAGCAGCTTGCAAATCCACTACCAAGAGACCCAGTACTTC. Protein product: CASSLQIHYQETQYF.

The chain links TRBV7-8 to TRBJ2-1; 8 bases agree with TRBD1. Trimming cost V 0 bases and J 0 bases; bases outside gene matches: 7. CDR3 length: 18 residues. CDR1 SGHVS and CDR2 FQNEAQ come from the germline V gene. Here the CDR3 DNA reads TGTGCCAGCAGCTTAGCACCGAGAACAGGGGGCTCCTACAATGAGCAGTTCTTC. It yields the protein CASSLAPRTGGSYNEQFF.

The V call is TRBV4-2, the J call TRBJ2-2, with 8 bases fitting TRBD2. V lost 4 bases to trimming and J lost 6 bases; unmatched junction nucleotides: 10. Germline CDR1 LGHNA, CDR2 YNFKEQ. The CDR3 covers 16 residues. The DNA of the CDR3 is TGTGCCAGCAGCCCAGAGATCGGGGGGGCGTCCGGGGAGCTGTTTTTT. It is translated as CASSPEIGGASGELFF.

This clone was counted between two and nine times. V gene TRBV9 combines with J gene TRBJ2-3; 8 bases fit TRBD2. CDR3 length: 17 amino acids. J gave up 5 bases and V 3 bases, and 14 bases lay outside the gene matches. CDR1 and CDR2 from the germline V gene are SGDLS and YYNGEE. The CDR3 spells CASSGGSGREKEDTQYF. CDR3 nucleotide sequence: TGTGCCAGCAGCGGGGGGAGCGGGAGAGAGAAAGAAGATACGCAGTATTTT.

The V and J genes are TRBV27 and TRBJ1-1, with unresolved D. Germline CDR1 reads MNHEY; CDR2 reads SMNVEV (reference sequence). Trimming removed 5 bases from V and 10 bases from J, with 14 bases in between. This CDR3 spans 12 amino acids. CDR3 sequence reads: CASSPHGGGAFF. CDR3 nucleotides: TGTGCCAGCAGTCCGCACGGCGGTGGAGCTTTCTTT.

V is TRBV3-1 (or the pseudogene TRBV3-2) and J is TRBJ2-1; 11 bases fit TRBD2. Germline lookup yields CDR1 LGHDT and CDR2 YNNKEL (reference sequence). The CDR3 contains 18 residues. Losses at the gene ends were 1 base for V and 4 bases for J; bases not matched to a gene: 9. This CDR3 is CASSQVRRGTSGYNEQFF. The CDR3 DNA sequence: TGTGCCAGCAGCCAAGTTAGGAGGGGGACTAGCGGTTACAATGAGCAGTTCTTC.

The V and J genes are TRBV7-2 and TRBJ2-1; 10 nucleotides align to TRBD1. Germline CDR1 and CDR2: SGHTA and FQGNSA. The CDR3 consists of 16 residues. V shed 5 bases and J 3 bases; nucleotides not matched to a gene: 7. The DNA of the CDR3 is TGTGCCAGCAGCATCCAGACAGGGGGCGGCTACAATGAGCAGTTCTTC. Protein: CASSIQTGGGYNEQFF. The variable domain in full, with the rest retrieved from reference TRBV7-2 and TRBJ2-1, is GAGVSQSPSNKVTEKGKDVELRCDPISGHTALYWYRQSLGQGLEFLIYFQGNSAPDKSGLPSDRFSAERTGGSVSTLTIQRTQQEDSAVYLCASSIQTGGGYNEQFFGPGTRLTVL.

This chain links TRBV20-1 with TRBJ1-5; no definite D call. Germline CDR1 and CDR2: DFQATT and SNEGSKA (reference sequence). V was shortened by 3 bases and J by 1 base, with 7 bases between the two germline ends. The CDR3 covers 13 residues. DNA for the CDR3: TGCAGTGCTAGTGGAGTGAGCAATCAGCCCCAGCATTTT. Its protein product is CSASGVSNQPQHF.

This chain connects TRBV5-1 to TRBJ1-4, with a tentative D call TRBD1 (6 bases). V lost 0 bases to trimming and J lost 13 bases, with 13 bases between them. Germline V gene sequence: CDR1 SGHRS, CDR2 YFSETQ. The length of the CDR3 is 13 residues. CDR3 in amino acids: CASSLGPGERLFF. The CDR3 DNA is TGCGCCAGCAGCTTGGGACCAGGGGAGCGACTGTTTTTT. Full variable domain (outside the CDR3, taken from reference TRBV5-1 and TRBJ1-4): KAGVTQTPRYLIKTRGQQVTLSCSPISGHRSVSWYQQTPGQGLQFLFEYFSETQRNKGNFPGRFSGRQFSNSRSEMNVSTLELGDSALYLCASSLGPGERLFFGSGTQLSVL.

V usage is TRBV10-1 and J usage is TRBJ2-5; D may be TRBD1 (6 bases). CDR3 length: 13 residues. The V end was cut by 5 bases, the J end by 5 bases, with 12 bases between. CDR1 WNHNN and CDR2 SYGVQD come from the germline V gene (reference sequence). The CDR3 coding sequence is TGCGCCAGCAGTAAACAGGGCTGGGAGACCCAGTACTTC. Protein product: CASSKQGWETQYF.

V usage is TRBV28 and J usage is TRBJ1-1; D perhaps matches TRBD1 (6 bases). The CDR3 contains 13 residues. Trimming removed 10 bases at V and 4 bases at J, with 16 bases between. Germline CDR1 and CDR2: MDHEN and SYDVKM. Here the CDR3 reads CATEDSPITEAFF. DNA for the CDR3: TGTGCCACGGAGGACAGTCCAATCACTGAAGCTTTCTTT.

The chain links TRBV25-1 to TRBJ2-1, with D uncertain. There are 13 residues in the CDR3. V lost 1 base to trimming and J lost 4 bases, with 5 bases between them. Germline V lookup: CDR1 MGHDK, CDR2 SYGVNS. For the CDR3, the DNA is TGTGCCAGCAGTGAATGGGCTTACAATGAGCAGTTCTTC. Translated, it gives CASSEWAYNEQFF.

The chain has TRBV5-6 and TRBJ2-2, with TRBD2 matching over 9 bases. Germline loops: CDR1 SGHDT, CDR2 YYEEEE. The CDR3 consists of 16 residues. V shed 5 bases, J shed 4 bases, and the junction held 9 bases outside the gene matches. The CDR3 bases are TGTGCCAGCAGTTTCGGTAGCGGGAGTAGCACCGGGGAGCTGTTTTTT. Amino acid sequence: CASSFGSGSSTGELFF. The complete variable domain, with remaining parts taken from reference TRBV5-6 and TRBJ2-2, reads DAGVTQSPTHLIKTRGQQVTLRCSPKSGHDTVSWYQQALGQGPQFIFQYYEEEERQRGNFPDRFSGHQFPNYSSELNVNALLLGDSALYLCASSFGSGSSTGELFFGEGSRLTVL.

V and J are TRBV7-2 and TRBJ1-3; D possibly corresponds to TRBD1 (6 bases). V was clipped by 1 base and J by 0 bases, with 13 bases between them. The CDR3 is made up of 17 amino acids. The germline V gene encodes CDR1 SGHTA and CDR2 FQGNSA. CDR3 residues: CASSLGTGPSSGNTIYF. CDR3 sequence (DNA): TGTGCCAGCAGCTTAGGAACAGGGCCAAGCTCTGGAAACACCATATATTTT.

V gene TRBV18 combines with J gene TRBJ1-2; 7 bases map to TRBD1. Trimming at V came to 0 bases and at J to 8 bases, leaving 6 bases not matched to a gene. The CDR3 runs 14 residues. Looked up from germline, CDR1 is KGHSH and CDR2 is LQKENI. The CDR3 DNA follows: TGTGCCAGCTCACCACCTGAGGGGGCTCAAGGCTACACCTTC. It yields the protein CASSPPEGAQGYTF.

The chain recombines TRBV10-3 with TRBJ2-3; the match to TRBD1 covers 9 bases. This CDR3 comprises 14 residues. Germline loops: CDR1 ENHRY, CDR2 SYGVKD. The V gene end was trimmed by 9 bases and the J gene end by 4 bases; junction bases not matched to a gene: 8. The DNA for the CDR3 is TGTGCCATTTCCAGACAGGGGGGGGCAGATACGCAGTATTTT. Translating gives CAISRQGGADTQYF.